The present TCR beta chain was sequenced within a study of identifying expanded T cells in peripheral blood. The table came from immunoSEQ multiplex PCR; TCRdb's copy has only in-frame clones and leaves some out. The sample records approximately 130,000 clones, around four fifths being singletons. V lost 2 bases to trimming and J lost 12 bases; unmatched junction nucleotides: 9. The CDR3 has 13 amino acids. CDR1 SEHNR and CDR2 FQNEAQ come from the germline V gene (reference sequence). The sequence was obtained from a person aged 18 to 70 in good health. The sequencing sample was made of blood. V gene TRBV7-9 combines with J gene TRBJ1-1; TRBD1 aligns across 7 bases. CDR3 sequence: CASSLFQGDNSFF. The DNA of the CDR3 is TGTGCCAGCAGCTTATTCCAGGGGGACAACTCTTTCTTT.